The 25 T cell receptor beta chains listed next were all sequenced from one sample in a study of tumor-infiltrating lymphocytes in localized non-small cell lung cancer. Some clones are missing from TCRdb's copy, which holds only in-frame ones; the method was immunoSEQ multiplex PCR. The table records some 30,000 clones, around 85% of them present only once. Sequences were obtained from lung tumor tissue. Receptors originate from a human donor with non-small cell lung cancer.

The sample holds a few counts of this clone. The chain has TRBV7-9 and TRBJ1-6; tentatively, D is TRBD1 (6 bases). V was shortened by 5 bases and J by 11 bases, with 19 bases between the two germline ends. The CDR3 consists of 15 residues. Germline CDR1 SEHNR, CDR2 FQNEAQ (reference sequence). Here the CDR3 reads CASSDGGPGIPPLHF. The CDR3 DNA reads TGTGCCAGCAGCGACGGGGGGCCCGGGATCCCACCCCTCCACTTT.

V is TRBV11-2 and J is TRBJ1-6; D may be TRBD1 (6 bases). CDR1 SGHAT and CDR2 FQNNGV come from the germline V gene. The CDR3 has 14 amino acids. Trimming took 0 bases from V and 9 from J, leaving 9 bases between them. CDR3 nucleotide sequence: TGTGCCAGCAGCTTAGATGGCAGGGGTTCACCCCTCCACTTT. It yields the protein CASSLDGRGSPLHF.

The chain links TRBV5-4 to TRBJ1-3, with D possibly TRBD1 on 6 matching bases. This CDR3 is 18 amino acids long. The V end lost 0 bases, the J end lost 2 bases, and 18 bases lay between the germline ends. Germline V lookup: CDR1 SGHNT, CDR2 YYREEE (reference sequence). CDR3 coding DNA: TGTGCCAGCAGCTTGGGCAGAGGGGGAACGGTGGCTGGAAACACCATATATTTT. It is translated as CASSLGRGGTVAGNTIYF.

The rearrangement links TRBV9 to TRBJ2-3; 10 bases are a match to TRBD2. This CDR3 spans 16 amino acids. Germline CDR1 reads SGDLS; CDR2 reads YYNGEE. Trimming removed 4 bases from V and 2 bases from J; junction bases left unmatched: 7. CDR3 region: CASSYASGGPTDTQYF. In DNA form, the CDR3 reads TGTGCCAGCAGCTACGCTAGCGGGGGACCCACAGATACGCAGTATTTT. The full variable domain, in which reference TRBV9 and TRBJ2-3 provide the parts outside the CDR3, is DSGVTQTPKHLITATGQRVTLRCSPRSGDLSVYWYQQSLDQGLQFLIQYYNGEERAKGNILERFSAQQFPDLHSELNLSSLELGDSALYFCASSYASGGPTDTQYFGPGTRLTVL.

The chain employs TRBV4-3 and TRBJ2-6; D possibly corresponds to TRBD1 (6 bases). Germline V gene data show CDR1 as LGHNA and CDR2 as YSLEER. The CDR3 extends over 16 amino acids. V was clipped by 0 bases and J by 4 bases, with 10 bases between them. The CDR3 region is CASSQEGGVGANVLTF. The CDR3, as DNA: TGCGCCAGCAGCCAAGAAGGGGGAGTAGGGGCCAACGTCCTGACTTTC.

J is TRBJ1-5 and V is TRBV4-1; D unresolved. Trimming pared 0 bases from V and 4 bases from J, leaving 16 bases between. The CDR3 is 17 residues long. CDR1 and CDR2 (germline): MGHRA, YSYEKL. The DNA of the CDR3 is TGCGCCAGCAGCCAAGATGGCTCAGGCCTGGGGAATCAGCCCCAGCATTTT. The encoded protein is CASSQDGSGLGNQPQHF.

The chain employs TRBV7-8 and TRBJ2-7; the D gene is possibly TRBD1 (6 bases). Germline V gene lookup returns CDR1 SGHVS and CDR2 FQNEAQ. The CDR3 length is 12 residues. Trimming removed 5 bases at V and 4 bases at J, with 9 bases between. CDR3 region: CASSTTGYEQYF. CDR3 nucleotides: TGTGCCAGCAGCACCACAGGGTACGAGCAGTACTTC.

The chain uses TRBV29-1 and TRBJ1-1, with D unresolved. Germline lookup yields CDR1 SQVTM and CDR2 ANQGSEA. This CDR3 region has 13 residues. V was shortened by 4 bases and J by 1 base, with 10 bases between the two germline ends. CDR3 sequence reads: CSVAGLRNTEAFF. For the CDR3, the DNA is TGCAGCGTTGCTGGGCTTCGGAACACTGAAGCTTTCTTT.

The rearrangement links TRBV4-3 to TRBJ2-3; D unresolved. CDR3 length: 13 amino acids. With 4 bases removed from V and 0 bases from J, the gap between germline ends came to 5 bases. The V gene's germline CDR1 is LGHNA and CDR2 YSLEER. The CDR3 nucleotides read TGCGCCAGCAGCCCCAGCAGCACAGATACGCAGTATTTT. This codes for CASSPSSTDTQYF.

J is TRBJ2-1 and V is TRBV7-6; D call uncertain. The V end lost 4 bases, the J end lost 6 bases, and 13 bases lay between the germline ends. CDR3 size: 14 residues. The germline V gene has CDR1 SGHVS and CDR2 FNYEAQ. The CDR3 DNA reads TGTGCCAGCAGCTCCTCTGCCGGTCTCAATGAGCAGTTCTTC. Amino acids: CASSSSAGLNEQFF.

This clone was recorded a few times. The J gene is TRBJ2-2, the V gene TRBV7-8, with 10 bases fitting TRBD2. The ends lost 3 bases at V and 4 bases at J; junction bases unmatched: 8. CDR1 and CDR2 (germline): SGHVS, FQNEAQ. CDR3 length: 17 amino acids. The CDR3 DNA is TGTGCCAGCAGCTTCCCGACTAGCGGGCACCGCACCGGGGAGCTGTTTTTT. It is translated as CASSFPTSGHRTGELFF.

This chain uses TRBV4-3 with TRBJ1-5; 7 bases map to TRBD1. Germline CDR1 reads LGHNA; CDR2 reads YSLEER. CDR3 length equals 15 residues. V lost 0 bases, J lost 5 bases, and 4 bases stayed unmatched. The DNA for the CDR3 is TGCGCCAGCAGCCAAGAGAGGGACAGCCATCAGCCCCAGCATTTT. It is translated as CASSQERDSHQPQHF.

Only one count was recorded for this clone. The chain recombines TRBV5-4 with TRBJ1-6; no clear D. Germline values: CDR1 SGHNT, CDR2 YYREEE (reference sequence). The CDR3 spans 14 residues. V lost 4 bases and J 6 bases, leaving 11 bases between the germline ends. DNA of the CDR3: TGTGCCAGCAGCCCCCAATTGGGTAATTCACCCCTCCACTTT. Encoded protein: CASSPQLGNSPLHF.

The chain joins TRBV6-5 to TRBJ2-7, with D unclear. The V gene lost 6 bases and the J gene lost 4 bases, with 10 bases spanning the gap. Germline V gene sequence: CDR1 MNHEY, CDR2 SVGAGI. This CDR3 region has 12 residues. CDR3 protein: CASRTSLYEQYF. CDR3 sequence (DNA): TGTGCCAGCAGAACAAGTTTGTACGAGCAGTACTTC.

J is TRBJ1-5 and V is TRBV19, with D hard to call. Germline V gene sequence: CDR1 LNHDA, CDR2 SQIVND (reference sequence). V shed 2 bases and J shed 0 bases, with 11 bases lying between them. The length of the CDR3 is 16 residues. CDR3 protein: CASSINSDGSNQPQHF. DNA of the CDR3: TGTGCCAGTAGTATAAACTCGGACGGTAGCAATCAGCCCCAGCATTTT.

This chain joins TRBV4-1 and TRBJ1-1; 9 bases map to TRBD1. V was clipped by 5 bases and J by 1 base; unmatched bases: 2. This CDR3 has 14 residues. Germline V CDR1 and CDR2: MGHRA, YSYEKL. In DNA form, the CDR3 reads TGCGCCAGCAGCACACAGGGGGCGAACACTGAAGCTTTCTTT. Protein: CASSTQGANTEAFF.

The chain recombines TRBV7-2 with TRBJ1-3, with D unresolved. Germline CDR1 and CDR2: SGHTA and FQGNSA. There are 19 residues in the CDR3. The V end lost 0 bases, the J end lost 0 bases, and 18 bases lay between the germline ends. The CDR3 DNA is TGTGCCAGCAGCTTAGCCGGGCACTCTCAAACCGCCTCTGGAAACACCATATATTTT. Protein sequence: CASSLAGHSQTASGNTIYF.

The J gene is TRBJ2-2, the V gene TRBV7-9; D call uncertain. The CDR3 consists of 12 residues. The V end was cut by 2 bases, the J end by 6 bases, with 4 bases between. Germline values: CDR1 SEHNR, CDR2 FQNEAQ (reference sequence). CDR3 region: CASSLHSGELFF. Here the CDR3 DNA reads TGTGCCAGCAGCTTACACTCCGGGGAGCTGTTTTTT.

This sequence joins TRBV30 and TRBJ1-5; D is possibly TRBD1 (5 bases). V dropped 0 bases and J dropped 7 bases, with 13 bases sitting between them. This CDR3 region has 14 residues. CDR1 is GTSNPN, CDR2 SVGIG, per germline (reference sequence). CDR3 in amino acids: CAWSVLTDNQPQHF. Written as DNA, the CDR3 is TGTGCCTGGAGTGTACTGACGGACAACCAGCCCCAGCATTTT. Full variable domain (missing parts from reference TRBV30 and TRBJ1-5): SQTIHQWPATLVQPVGSPLSLECTVEGTSNPNLYWYRQAAGRGLQLLFYSVGIGQISSEVPQNLSASRPQDRQFILSSKKLLLSDSGFYLCAWSVLTDNQPQHFGDGTRLSIL.

The chain recombines TRBV7-3 with TRBJ2-7; 7 bases match TRBD2. V was pared by 3 bases and J by 9 bases, with 8 bases of the junction left unmatched. This CDR3 comprises 13 residues. In germline, CDR1 is SGHTA, CDR2 FQGTGA. CDR3 amino acids: CASSLMEGGVQYF. The CDR3 coding sequence is TGTGCCAGCAGCTTGATGGAGGGAGGGGTGCAGTACTTC.

This clone was detected once. The J gene is TRBJ2-7, the V gene TRBV7-2; D is possibly TRBD1 (5 bases). The CDR3 contains 14 residues. The germline V and J ends were trimmed by 4 bases and 1 base, with 11 bases remaining between them. Germline loops: CDR1 SGHTA, CDR2 FQGNSA. CDR3 in DNA: TGTGCCAGCAGCTGGTGGGGCAGGTCCTACGAGCAGTACTTC. Its translation is CASSWWGRSYEQYF.

The count of this clone is one. The V gene is TRBV15, the J gene TRBJ2-7, with D perhaps TRBD1 (6 bases). This CDR3 contains 14 residues. Germline V gene data show CDR1 as LNHNV and CDR2 as YYDKDF (reference sequence). V gave up 0 bases and J gave up 2 bases, with 8 bases separating them. Written as DNA, the CDR3 is TGTGCCACCAGCAGAGACAGGGGCGCCTACGAGCAGTACTTC. Residues: CATSRDRGAYEQYF.

The chain is built from TRBV2 and TRBJ1-2, with D unresolved. The CDR3 totals 13 residues. Germline V lookup: CDR1 SNHLY, CDR2 FYNNEI. The V end lost 1 base, the J end lost 7 bases, and 10 bases lay between the germline ends. The CDR3 DNA reads TGTGCCAGCAGTGAAGAAGGCTTCGGTGGCTACACCTTC. Protein: CASSEEGFGGYTF.

Only a few counts were recorded for this clone. Here the CDR3 reads CASSQTSGAYNEQFF. The CDR3 bases are TGCGCCAGCAGCCAGACTAGCGGGGCCTACAATGAGCAGTTCTTC. The V gene is TRBV4-3, the J gene TRBJ2-1; 11 bases line up with TRBD2. Germline values: CDR1 LGHNA, CDR2 YSLEER. V trimming: 3 bases; J trimming: 2 bases; junction bases outside the gene matches: 0. The CDR3 contains 15 residues.

This chain links TRBV27 with TRBJ1-6; 8 bases match TRBD1. The CDR3 totals 15 residues. V was clipped by 7 bases and J by 6 bases; unmatched bases: 8. Germline CDR1 MNHEY, CDR2 SMNVEV (reference sequence). CDR3 sequence: CASTQTGVGNSPLHF. The DNA for the CDR3 is TGTGCCAGCACCCAGACAGGGGTGGGTAATTCACCCCTCCACTTT.